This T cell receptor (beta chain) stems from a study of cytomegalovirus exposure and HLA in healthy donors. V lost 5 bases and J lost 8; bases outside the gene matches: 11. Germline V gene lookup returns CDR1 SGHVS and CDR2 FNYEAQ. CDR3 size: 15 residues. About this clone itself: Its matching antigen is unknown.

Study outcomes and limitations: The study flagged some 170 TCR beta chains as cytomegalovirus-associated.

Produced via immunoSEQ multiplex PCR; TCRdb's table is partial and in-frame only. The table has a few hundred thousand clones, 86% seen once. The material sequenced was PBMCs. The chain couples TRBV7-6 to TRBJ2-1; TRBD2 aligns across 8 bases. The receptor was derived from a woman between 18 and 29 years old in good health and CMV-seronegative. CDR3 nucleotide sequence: TGTGCCAGCAGCCAACTCGGGGGGGAGTTCGATGAGCAGTTCTTC. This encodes CASSQLGGEFDEQFF.